One and the same sample provided the 24 T cell receptor beta chains below, sequenced in a study of blood T cells in healthy people across ages. With a J-beta primer mix and a sample-barcoded 5' primer, a second PCR ran about 7 to 11 cycles. TCRdb re-analysed the 5' RACE reads in MiXCR, keeping a single row per CDR3 protein. Seen here are around 800,000 distinct CDR3 sequences, approximately 55% observed once, and the top ten hold around 40%. Specimen: blood. The source of these receptors is a man older than 75 in good health.

J is TRBJ1-5 and V is TRBV28, with TRBD1 matching 12 bases. The CDR3 length is 18 residues. V was pared by 4 bases and J by 2 bases, with 9 bases of the junction left unmatched. Per the germline V gene, CDR1 is MDHEN and CDR2 is SYDVKM. As DNA, the CDR3 is TGTGCCAGCAGTTCCGGGACAGGGGGCCTGGTTGGCAATCAGCCCCAGCATTTT. Protein product: CASSSGTGGLVGNQPQHF.

This chain joins TRBV27 and TRBJ2-6; D remains unclear. The CDR3 totals 16 residues. CDR1 MNHEY and CDR2 SMNVEV come from the germline V gene (reference sequence). Trimming cost V 2 bases and J 1 base, with 9 bases left between them. In DNA form, the CDR3 reads TGTGCCAGCAGTTTAACAAGGTTGTCTGGGGCCAACGTCCTGACTTTC. Translating gives CASSLTRLSGANVLTF. Together with reference TRBV27 and TRBJ2-6, the CDR3 gives the full variable domain: EAQVTQNPRYLITVTGKKLTVTCSQNMNHEYMSWYRQDPGLGLRQIYYSMNVEVTDKGDVPEGYKVSRKEKRNFPLILESPSPNQTSLYFCASSLTRLSGANVLTFGAGSRLTVL.

The chain's CDR3 is CASSDREKGEQFF. CDR3 DNA sequence: TGTGCCAGCAGTGACAGGGAGAAGGGTGAGCAGTTCTTC. V usage is TRBV6-6 and J usage is TRBJ2-1, with 7 bases identical to TRBD1. Unmatched junction bases numbered 7, after V lost 5 bases and J lost 9 bases. From germline, CDR1 is MNHNY and CDR2 SVGAGI (reference sequence). The CDR3 has 13 residues.

In this sample, this clonotype turned up a few times. This chain joins TRBV2 and TRBJ2-1, with TRBD2 identical over 7 bases. With V trimmed by 7 bases and J by 4 bases, 4 bases remained unmatched. The germline V gene has CDR1 SNHLY and CDR2 FYNNEI. The length of the CDR3 is 13 residues. CDR3 residues: CASTAGVYNEQFF. In DNA form, the CDR3 reads TGTGCCAGCACGGCGGGGGTTTACAATGAGCAGTTCTTC. The whole variable domain, remainder taken from reference TRBV2 and TRBJ2-1, is EPEVTQTPSHQVTQMGQEVILRCVPISNHLYFYWYRQILGQKVEFLVSFYNNEISEKSEIFDDQFSVERPDGSNFTLKIRSTKLEDSAMYFCASTAGVYNEQFFGPGTRLTVL.

This clonotype was found a few times. The chain links TRBV29-1 to TRBJ2-4; 8 bases are a match to TRBD2. With the DNA end fitting TRBJ2-7 better, the J assignment may be wrong. The CDR3 contains 13 residues. CDR1 is SQVTM, CDR2 ANQGSEA, per germline. The CDR3 sequence is CSVVGAGGHEQYF. The DNA of the CDR3 is TGCAGCGTTGTAGGCGCGGGAGGTCACGAGCAGTACTTC.

V usage is TRBV11-2 and J usage is TRBJ2-2; D ambiguous. Germline lookup yields CDR1 SGHAT and CDR2 FQNNGV. CDR3 length: 15 residues. The V end was cut by 0 bases, the J end by 7 bases, with 12 bases between. CDR3 in DNA: TGTGCCAGCAGCTTAGATTACTATCCTGGCGGGGAGCTGTTTTTT. This encodes CASSLDYYPGGELFF.

The chain links TRBV5-6 to TRBJ2-3, with TRBD2 matching 9 bases. This CDR3 comprises 15 residues. Germline trimming cut 3 bases from V and 14 bases from J; bases unmatched to any gene: 16. Germline values: CDR1 SGHDT, CDR2 YYEEEE. Here the CDR3 reads CASSSTSGLHRDAYF. CDR3 bases: TGTGCCAGCAGCTCGACTAGCGGACTTCACAGAGACGCGTATTTT.

The chain joins TRBV6-5 to TRBJ2-5; D perhaps matches TRBD1 (6 bases). Trimming took 0 bases from V and 6 from J, leaving 11 bases between them. The germline gives CDR1 MNHEY, CDR2 SVGAGI. The CDR3 sequence is 14 residues long. The CDR3 loop reads CASSYSGRGKTQYF. CDR3 in DNA: TGTGCCAGCAGTTACTCAGGCAGGGGAAAGACCCAGTACTTC.

This clonotype was detected only once. For the CDR3, the DNA is TGTGCCAGCACCCTCACTATGGCAACCGCATCCTACAATGAGCAGTTCTTC. Protein sequence: CASTLTMATASYNEQFF. The gene calls are TRBV11-1 and TRBJ2-1, with unresolved D. The CDR3 extends over 17 amino acids. Germline V gene data show CDR1 as SGHAT and CDR2 as FQDESV (reference sequence). The V end lost 7 bases, the J end lost 1 base, and 20 bases lay between the germline ends. The full variable domain, rest sourced from reference TRBV11-1 and TRBJ2-1, is EAEVAQSPRYKITEKSQAVAFWCDPISGHATLYWYRQILGQGPELLVQFQDESVVDDSQLPKDRFSAERLKGVDSTLKIQPAELGDSAMYLCASTLTMATASYNEQFFGPGTRLTVL.

The V and J genes are TRBV28 and TRBJ2-7, with TRBD1 as a possible D gene (6 bases). V lost 6 bases and J 1 base, leaving 10 bases between the germline ends. CDR1 and CDR2 from the germline V gene are MDHEN and SYDVKM. This CDR3 spans 13 amino acids. The CDR3 here is CASRAQGSYEQYF. The CDR3 region has the DNA TGTGCCAGCAGAGCACAGGGTTCCTACGAGCAGTACTTC.

This clonotype has more than one count but fewer than ten. The V gene is TRBV7-9, the J gene TRBJ2-7, with unresolved D. V shed 1 base and J shed 0 bases, with 7 bases lying between them. The CDR3 is 14 amino acids. CDR1 SEHNR and CDR2 FQNEAQ come from the germline V gene (reference sequence). This CDR3 reads CASSLEAVSYEQYF. In DNA form, the CDR3 reads TGTGCCAGCAGCTTAGAGGCTGTCTCCTACGAGCAGTACTTC.

V and J are TRBV28 and TRBJ1-2; D not certain. The CDR3 sequence is 14 residues long. Germline-derived CDR1 and CDR2 are MDHEN and SYDVKM. Trimming cost V 4 bases and J 4 bases, with 13 bases left between them. The CDR3 nucleotides read TGTGCCAGCAGTTACCGAGGAGGCTTCTATGGCTACACCTTC. This codes for CASSYRGGFYGYTF.

This clonotype was counted once. V is TRBV12-3 or TRBV12-4 and J is TRBJ2-1; 12 nucleotides align to TRBD2. The CDR3 covers 15 residues. V shed 5 bases, J shed 8 bases, and the junction held 7 bases outside the gene matches. DNA of the CDR3: TGTGCCAGCAGTCTCCTAGCGGGAGGGACCGATGAGCAGTTCTTC. Its protein is CASSLLAGGTDEQFF.

This clonotype has more than one count but fewer than ten. The V call is TRBV5-1, the J call TRBJ1-4; D possibly corresponds to TRBD1 (6 bases). The CDR3 runs 14 residues. Trimming shortened V by 4 bases and J by 4 bases, and 11 bases separated the two germline ends. CDR1 and CDR2 (germline): SGHRS, YFSETQ. The CDR3 sequence is CASSPQGINEKLFF. The CDR3 bases are TGCGCCAGCAGCCCACAGGGAATTAATGAAAAACTGTTTTTT.

This clonotype was detected once. One end of the junction does not line up with germline, which may come from a read error. The V and J genes are TRBV29-1 and TRBJ2-6, with a possible D match to TRBD1 (5 bases). Germline V CDR1 and CDR2: SQVTM, ANQGSEA. This CDR3 region has 14 residues. CDR3 residues: CSVEARSGANALTF. In DNA, the CDR3 is TGCAGCGTTGAAGCTCGCTCTGGGGCCAACGCCCTGACTTTC.

The rearrangement uses TRBV20-1 and TRBJ2-1; D may be TRBD1 (6 bases). The CDR3 has 11 amino acids. Trimming removed 6 bases from V and 10 bases from J, with 13 bases in between. CDR1 DFQATT and CDR2 SNEGSKA come from the germline V gene (reference sequence). As DNA, the CDR3 is TGCAGTGCGTCAGGGGAGAGGGAGCAGTTCTTC. Amino acid sequence: CSASGEREQFF.

This clonotype was detected only a few times. The chain joins TRBV14 to TRBJ1-2; 9 bases match TRBD1. Per the germline V gene, CDR1 is SGHDN and CDR2 is FVKESK. J gave up 2 bases and V 4 bases, and 2 bases lay outside the gene matches. The CDR3 is 14 residues long. The CDR3 here is CASSRGTGNYGYTF. The CDR3 coding sequence is TGTGCCAGCAGCCGTGGGACAGGGAACTATGGCTACACCTTC.

Only a few counts were recorded for this clonotype. The gene calls are TRBV10-3 and TRBJ2-1, with D perhaps matching TRBD2 (6 bases). Trimming removed 4 bases at V and 8 bases at J, with 6 bases between. This CDR3 spans 11 amino acids. Germline V gene data show CDR1 as ENHRY and CDR2 as SYGVKD. CDR3 in amino acids: CAISGGDEQFF. As DNA, the CDR3 is TGTGCCATCAGTGGGGGGGATGAGCAGTTCTTC.

The V and J genes are TRBV7-6 and TRBJ2-1; 13 nucleotides agree with TRBD2. The CDR3 spans 19 residues. CDR1 is SGHVS and CDR2 is FNYEAQ in the germline V gene. Trimming at V came to 6 bases and at J to 2 bases, leaving 13 bases not matched to a gene. CDR3 sequence reads: CASSLLGTSGISAYNEQFF. The CDR3 nucleotides are TGTGCCAGCAGTCTACTCGGGACTAGCGGGATTAGCGCCTACAATGAGCAGTTCTTC.

The chain employs TRBV7-9 and TRBJ1-1; a weak D match, TRBD1 (6 bases). Germline V gives CDR1 SEHNR, CDR2 FQNEAQ (reference sequence). This CDR3 comprises 15 residues. The V end was cut by 7 bases, the J end by 3 bases, with 18 bases between. CDR3 sequence: CASNERRGGDTEAFF. The CDR3 bases are TGTGCCAGCAACGAGAGGAGGGGGGGAGACACTGAAGCTTTCTTT. Drawing the rest from reference TRBV7-9 and TRBJ1-1, the complete variable domain is DTGVSQNPRHKITKRGQNVTFRCDPISEHNRLYWYRQTLGQGPEFLTYFQNEAQLEKSRLLSDRFSAERPKGSFSTLEIQRTEQGDSAMYLCASNERRGGDTEAFFGQGTRLTVV.

The DNA for the CDR3 is TGTGCCAGCAGTTTAGCGACCTGGAGTAGCGGGAGGCGCACAGATACGCAGTATTTT. Translation: CASSLATWSSGRRTDTQYF. The chain carries TRBV12-3 or TRBV12-4 and TRBJ2-3; 10 bases are a match to TRBD2. The CDR3 is 19 residues long. Trimming removed 0 bases from V and 1 base from J; junction bases left unmatched: 10.

The chain links TRBV7-6 to TRBJ2-5, with TRBD2 matching 10 bases. This CDR3 has 16 amino acids. Unmatched junction bases numbered 6, after V lost 5 bases and J lost 0 bases. Per germline, CDR1 SGHVS and CDR2 FNYEAQ. CDR3 residues: CASSPTSGLNQETQYF. The CDR3 region has the DNA TGTGCCAGCAGCCCGACTAGCGGGTTGAACCAAGAGACCCAGTACTTC.

This clonotype was seen more than once but under ten times. V gene TRBV28 combines with J gene TRBJ2-6; D not certain. Trimming removed 7 bases at V and 3 bases at J, with 13 bases between. Looked up from germline, CDR1 is MDHEN and CDR2 is SYDVKM. CDR3 length: 15 amino acids. The CDR3 sequence: CASIGSFGGANVLTF. The CDR3 DNA sequence: TGTGCCAGCATCGGATCGTTTGGTGGGGCCAACGTCCTGACTTTC.

This clonotype has only a few counts. This sequence joins TRBV7-9 and TRBJ2-5; TRBD2 is a possible D gene (6 bases). The germline CDR1 and CDR2 sequences are SEHNR and FQNEAQ (reference sequence). The CDR3 runs to 14 residues. V was shortened by 5 bases and J by 2 bases, with 12 bases between the two germline ends. For the CDR3, the DNA is TGTGCCAGCAGCCCCCGGGACTCTCAAGAGACCCAGTACTTC. It is translated as CASSPRDSQETQYF.